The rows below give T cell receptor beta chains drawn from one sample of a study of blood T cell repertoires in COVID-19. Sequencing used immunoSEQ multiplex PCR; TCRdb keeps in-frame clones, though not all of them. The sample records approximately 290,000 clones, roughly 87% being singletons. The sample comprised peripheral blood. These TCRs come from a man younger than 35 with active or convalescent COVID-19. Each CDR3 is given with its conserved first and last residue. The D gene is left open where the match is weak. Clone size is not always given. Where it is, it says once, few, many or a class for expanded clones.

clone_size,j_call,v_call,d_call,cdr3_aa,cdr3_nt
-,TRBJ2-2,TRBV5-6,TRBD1,CASSGTGSPGELFF,TGTGCCAGCAGTGGGACAGGGTCGCCCGGGGAGCTGTTTTTT
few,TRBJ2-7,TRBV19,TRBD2,CASSSGRGYEQYF,TGTGCCAGTAGTAGCGGGAGAGGCTACGAGCAGTACTTC
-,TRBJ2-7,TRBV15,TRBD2,CATSRPTSGVYEQYF,TGTGCCACCAGCAGACCCACTAGCGGGGTCTACGAGCAGTACTTC
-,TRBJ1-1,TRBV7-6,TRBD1,CASSHGLGQEDTEAFF,TGTGCCAGCAGTCATGGCTTGGGACAGGAGGACACTGAAGCTTTCTTT
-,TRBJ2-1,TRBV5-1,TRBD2,CASSSLAGDNEQFF,TGCGCCAGCAGCTCACTAGCGGGAGATAATGAGCAGTTCTTC
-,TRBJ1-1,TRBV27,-,CASSLMGMSTEAFF,TGTGCCAGCAGTTTAATGGGCATGAGCACTGAAGCTTTCTTT
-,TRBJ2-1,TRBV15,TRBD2,CATSTSGYSYNEQFF,TGTGCCACCAGCACTAGCGGGTACTCCTACAATGAGCAGTTCTTC
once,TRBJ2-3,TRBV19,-,CASKLDWTSTDTQYF,TGTGCCAGTAAGCTCGATTGGACTAGCACAGATACGCAGTATTTT
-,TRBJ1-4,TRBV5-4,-,CASSLGAGTTNEKLFF,TGTGCCAGCAGCTTGGGGGCAGGGACAACTAATGAAAAACTGTTTTTT
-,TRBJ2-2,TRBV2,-,CASSEWGRASGELFF,TGTGCCAGCAGTGAATGGGGCAGGGCAAGCGGGGAGCTGTTTTTT
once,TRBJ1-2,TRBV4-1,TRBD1,CASSRTGTGTYGYTF,TGCGCCAGCAGCCGGACCGGGACAGGGACCTATGGCTACACCTTC
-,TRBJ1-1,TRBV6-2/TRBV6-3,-,CASSLGGRTEAFF,TGTGCCAGCAGTTTGGGCGGGCGCACTGAAGCTTTCTTT
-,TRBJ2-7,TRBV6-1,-,CASSDARNSYEQYF,TGTGCCAGCAGTGATGCCAGAAACTCCTACGAGCAGTACTTC
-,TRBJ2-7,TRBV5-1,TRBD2,CASGLAGGYEQYF,TGCGCCAGCGGGTTAGCGGGGGGCTACGAGCAGTACTTC
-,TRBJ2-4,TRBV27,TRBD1,CASSYSRDRGFQYF,TGTGCCAGCAGTTACTCGCGGGACAGGGGTTTTCAGTACTTC
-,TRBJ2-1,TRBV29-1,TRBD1,CSALQGDNEQFF,TGCAGCGCCCTTCAGGGGGACAATGAGCAGTTCTTC
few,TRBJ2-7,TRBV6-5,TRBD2,CASSYVAGSYEQYF,TGTGCCAGCAGTTACGTAGCGGGGTCCTACGAGCAGTACTTC
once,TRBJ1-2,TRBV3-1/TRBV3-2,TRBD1,CASSWGQGDYGYTF,TGTGCCAGCAGTTGGGGACAGGGGGACTATGGCTACACCTTC
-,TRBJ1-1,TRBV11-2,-,CASSSTTGKNTEAFF,TGTGCCAGCAGCTCCACAACGGGGAAAAACACTGAAGCTTTCTTT
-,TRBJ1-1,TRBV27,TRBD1,CASSLSPGGTEAFF,TGTGCCAGCAGTTTGTCGCCAGGGGGAACTGAAGCTTTCTTT
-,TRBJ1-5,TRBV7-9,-,CASSLEQGPQPQHF,TGTGCCAGCAGCTTAGAGCAGGGCCCCCAGCCCCAGCATTTT
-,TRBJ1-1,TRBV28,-,CASSSSTEAFF,TGTGCCAGCAGTAGTAGCACTGAAGCTTTCTTT
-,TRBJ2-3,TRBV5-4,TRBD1,CASSPLEGGITDTQYF,TGTGCCAGCAGCCCCCTGGAAGGGGGCATCACAGATACGCAGTATTTT
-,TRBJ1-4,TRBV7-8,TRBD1,CASSPDRVAKEKLFF,TGTGCCAGCAGCCCGGACAGGGTGGCCAAAGAAAAACTGTTTTTT
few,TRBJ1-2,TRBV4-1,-,CASSQDAQGSNYGYTF,TGCGCCAGCAGCCAAGATGCGCAGGGGTCTAACTATGGCTACACCTTC
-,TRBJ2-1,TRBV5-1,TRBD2,CASSPWTSFEQFF,TGCGCCAGCAGCCCGTGGACTAGCTTTGAGCAGTTCTTC